Presented here are 19 T cell receptor beta chains from one specimen sequenced in a study of CD8 T cells in ankylosing spondylitis. TCRdb re-derived calls from the 5' RACE reads in MiXCR, one entry per CDR3 protein. This sample has 130,000 or so distinct CDR3 sequences; 7% occur once, and the top ten carry 9.5% to 15%. The source material was blood, either unsorted or a sorted T cell fraction (not recorded which). The receptors shown here come from a male donor with ankylosing spondylitis or in good health (not recorded which).

This clonotype was detected many times. The chain carries TRBV20-1 and TRBJ2-7, with 8 bases that match TRBD2. Looked up from germline, CDR1 is DFQATT and CDR2 is SNEGSKA (reference sequence). This CDR3 has 15 amino acids. J gave up 4 bases and V 3 bases, and 11 bases lay outside the gene matches. The CDR3 protein is CSARLAASGRYEQYF. CDR3 sequence (DNA): TGCAGTGCTAGGCTAGCGGCTAGCGGGCGATACGAGCAGTACTTC.

At least ten counts were recorded for this clonotype. The chain links TRBV9 to TRBJ1-1, with D possibly being TRBD1 (5 bases). The V end lost 0 bases, the J end lost 3 bases, and 12 bases lay between the germline ends. The CDR3 runs to 15 residues. Germline values: CDR1 SGDLS, CDR2 YYNGEE. The CDR3 coding sequence is TGTGCCAGCAGCGTAGCCCTATGGGGGGACACTGAAGCTTTCTTT. Translating gives CASSVALWGDTEAFF.

This clonotype was recorded many times. V and J are TRBV3-1 and TRBJ2-7; D not certain. The V and J ends lost 0 bases and 7 bases respectively, with 22 bases between them. CDR1 is LGHDT, CDR2 YNNKEL, per germline (reference sequence). The length of the CDR3 is 17 residues. For the CDR3, the DNA is TGTGCCAGCAGCCAAGATCCGATGACTCAAGGGCCTCGAGAGCAGTACTTC. The encoded protein is CASSQDPMTQGPREQYF.

This clonotype was observed at least ten times. The chain employs TRBV5-1 and TRBJ2-3, with 10 bases that match TRBD2. V lost 2 bases to trimming and J lost 4 bases; unmatched junction nucleotides: 10. CDR1 and CDR2 (germline): SGHRS, YFSETQ. The CDR3 consists of 17 residues. CDR3 sequence reads: CASSLISGGASADTQYF. CDR3 sequence (DNA): TGCGCCAGCAGCTTAATAAGCGGGGGGGCTAGCGCAGATACGCAGTATTTT.

Ten or more counts support this clonotype. This rearrangement joins TRBV20-1 to TRBJ1-3, with TRBD1 identical over 7 bases. Germline lookup yields CDR1 DFQATT and CDR2 SNEGSKA (reference sequence). V gave up 6 bases and J gave up 0 bases; unmatched junction bases: 8. This CDR3 has 15 amino acids. Written as DNA, the CDR3 is TGCAGTGCCGCGGGGACAGCTGTCTCTGGAAACACCATATATTTT. Amino acid sequence: CSAAGTAVSGNTIYF.

Many counts were recorded for this clonotype. The chain combines TRBV28 with TRBJ2-5, with D perhaps TRBD2 (6 bases). CDR3 size: 16 residues. The V end lost 5 bases, the J end lost 2 bases, and 18 bases lay between the germline ends. Germline CDR1 reads MDHEN; CDR2 reads SYDVKM. The CDR3 sequence is CASSTTGGGIQETQYF. CDR3 bases: TGTGCCAGCAGTACCACCGGTGGGGGGATACAAGAGACCCAGTACTTC.

This clonotype was counted ten times or more. V gene TRBV5-1 combines with J gene TRBJ1-1; 12 bases line up with TRBD1. The trim removed 2 bases at V and 1 base at J, leaving 3 bases unmatched. CDR1 SGHRS and CDR2 YFSETQ come from the germline V gene. The CDR3 contains 16 residues. CDR3 residues: CASSFGTGGRNTEAFF. CDR3 nucleotides: TGCGCCAGCAGCTTCGGGACAGGGGGCCGGAACACTGAAGCTTTCTTT.

This clonotype appeared many times. The chain joins TRBV20-1 to TRBJ1-5; D not certain. Trimming stripped 5 bases from V and 0 bases from J, with 5 bases between. The CDR3 totals 12 residues. CDR1 and CDR2 from the germline V gene are DFQATT and SNEGSKA (reference sequence). CDR3 DNA sequence: TGCAGTGCTCAGGATAGCAATCAGCCCCAGCATTTT. As protein: CSAQDSNQPQHF.

This clonotype was found many times. V and J are TRBV5-5 and TRBJ1-1; the D gene is possibly TRBD1 (5 bases). Germline V gene sequence: CDR1 SGHKS, CDR2 YYEKEE (reference sequence). There are 14 residues in the CDR3. Trimming cost V 4 bases and J 2 bases, with 12 bases left between them. CDR3 in amino acids: CASSLYQGNTEAFF. In DNA form, the CDR3 reads TGTGCCAGCAGCCTCTACCAGGGAAACACTGAAGCTTTCTTT.

This clonotype showed up many times. The gene calls are TRBV20-1 and TRBJ2-4, with D unresolved. Trimming took off 3 bases at V and 6 bases at J, with 12 bases between the two ends. Germline V gene data show CDR1 as DFQATT and CDR2 as SNEGSKA (reference sequence). This CDR3 contains 13 residues. CDR3 sequence reads: CSARGSKGNIQYF. CDR3 DNA sequence: TGCAGTGCTAGGGGGTCCAAGGGAAACATTCAGTACTTC.

This clonotype was observed many times. The CDR3 bases are TGCGCCAGCAGCCTGGCAGGAGGGCCGAGCACAGATACGCAGTATTTT. This encodes CASSLAGGPSTDTQYF. This sequence joins TRBV5-1 and TRBJ2-3, with D possibly TRBD2 on 6 matching bases. Trimming pared 4 bases from V and 0 bases from J, leaving 15 bases between. CDR3 length equals 16 residues. From germline, CDR1 is SGHRS and CDR2 YFSETQ.

This clonotype came up many times. V gene TRBV20-1 combines with J gene TRBJ2-1, with TRBD2 identical over 11 bases. Germline V lookup: CDR1 DFQATT, CDR2 SNEGSKA (reference sequence). The CDR3 covers 14 residues. Germline trimming cut 1 base from V and 8 bases from J; bases unmatched to any gene: 4. CDR3 bases: TGCAGTGCTAGAGTAGCGGGAGGGGACGATGAGCAGTTCTTC. Amino acid sequence: CSARVAGGDDEQFF.

The table lists this clonotype with many counts. The V gene is TRBV7-2, the J gene TRBJ2-7, with no clear D. CDR1 is SGHTA and CDR2 is FQGNSA in the germline V gene. V was clipped by 6 bases and J by 0 bases, with 12 bases between them. The CDR3 spans 14 residues. CDR3 region: CASRRLLSSYEQYF. CDR3 DNA sequence: TGTGCCAGCAGACGGCTGCTGAGCTCCTACGAGCAGTACTTC. Supplemented by reference TRBV7-2 and TRBJ2-7, the full variable domain reads GAGVSQSPSNKVTEKGKDVELRCDPISGHTALYWYRQSLGQGLEFLIYFQGNSAPDKSGLPSDRFSAERTGGSVSTLTIQRTQQEDSAVYLCASRRLLSSYEQYFGPGTRLTVT.

This clonotype appeared many times. V is TRBV20-1 and J is TRBJ1-4, with D unclear. Germline CDR1 is DFQATT and CDR2 is SNEGSKA (reference sequence). CDR3 size: 14 residues. Trimming cost V 2 bases and J 4 bases, with 11 bases left between them. The CDR3 loop reads CSARREDGNEKLFF. CDR3 coding DNA: TGCAGTGCTAGACGGGAGGATGGTAATGAAAAACTGTTTTTT.

This clonotype was found a few times. The rearrangement uses TRBV29-1 and TRBJ2-1; 13 bases map to TRBD2. The CDR3 is 13 residues long. CDR1 is SQVTM, CDR2 ANQGSEA, per germline. J lost 8 bases, V lost 6 bases, and 4 bases had no gene match. This CDR3 is CSVGTSGIDEQFF. As DNA, the CDR3 is TGCAGCGTCGGGACTAGCGGGATCGATGAGCAGTTCTTC.

This clonotype was seen ten or more times. The rearrangement joins TRBV13 to TRBJ2-7; D is uncertain. V gave up 5 bases and J gave up 4 bases, with 6 bases separating them. The V gene's germline CDR1 is PRHDT and CDR2 FYEKMQ (reference sequence). The CDR3 has 11 residues. Written as DNA, the CDR3 is TGTGCCAGCAGCCTGCGATACGAGCAGTACTTC. It is translated as CASSLRYEQYF. Full variable domain (missing parts from reference TRBV13 and TRBJ2-7): AAGVIQSPRHLIKEKRETATLKCYPIPRHDTVYWYQQGPGQDPQFLISFYEKMQSDKGSIPDRFSAQQFSDYHSELNMSSLELGDSALYFCASSLRYEQYFGPGTRLTVT.

This clonotype was seen at least ten times. This rearrangement joins TRBV5-6 to TRBJ1-4; perhaps TRBD1 as D (5 bases). The CDR3 totals 16 residues. Trimming left V 4 bases short and J 6 bases short, with 19 bases between. The V gene's germline CDR1 is SGHDT and CDR2 YYEEEE. The CDR3 bases are TGTGCCAGCAGCCCAAGGACGGGGCGTTTTGATGAAAAACTGTTTTTT. It is translated as CASSPRTGRFDEKLFF.

This clonotype showed up many times. V and J are TRBV3-1 and TRBJ2-1; D not certain. The CDR3 contains 13 residues. Trimming stripped 1 base from V and 10 bases from J, with 11 bases between. Germline loops: CDR1 LGHDT, CDR2 YNNKEL (reference sequence). The DNA for the CDR3 is TGTGCCAGCAGCCAAGGTTGGGTTTGGGAGCAGTTCTTC. Amino acids: CASSQGWVWEQFF.

This clonotype was observed many times. V gene TRBV9 combines with J gene TRBJ2-5; TRBD2 is a possible D gene (6 bases). There are 15 residues in the CDR3. Trimming took 4 bases from V and 6 from J, leaving 19 bases between them. From germline, CDR1 is SGDLS and CDR2 YYNGEE. CDR3 region: CASSPRGAGPKTQYF. CDR3 nucleotides: TGTGCCAGCAGCCCCCGAGGTGCGGGACCGAAGACCCAGTACTTC. The complete variable domain, with remaining parts taken from reference TRBV9 and TRBJ2-5, reads DSGVTQTPKHLITATGQRVTLRCSPRSGDLSVYWYQQSLDQGLQFLIQYYNGEERAKGNILERFSAQQFPDLHSELNLSSLELGDSALYFCASSPRGAGPKTQYFGPGTRLLVL.